This entry features one T cell receptor beta chain sequence. Its antigen is still unknown. TCRdb reanalysed the reads using MiXCR and keeps one entry per CDR3 protein. The top ten hold about a third of the sample, which has approximately 130,000 distinct CDR3 sequences, about 24% seen once. This entry comes from a study of T cell repertoires in cytomegalovirus infection. About the study: Public TCR beta signatures marked donors with CMV infection and the matching HLA.

The CDR3 has 13 amino acids. The V and J ends lost 2 bases and 4 bases respectively, with 11 bases between them. Looked up from germline, CDR1 is DFQATT and CDR2 is SNEGSKA (reference sequence). Study-level results: Identification of carriers of CMV plus the relevant HLA was performed using cumulative public TCR beta family frequency. The response measured ex vivo was dominated by TCR beta clonotypes (HLA-C-restricted and CMV-specific).

The source of this sequence is a human donor in good health (CMV status not recorded). Some clones in this sample may be carry-over from other donors' samples. This rearrangement joins TRBV20-1 to TRBJ1-2, with D possibly being TRBD1 (6 bases). Sequencing input: PBMCs, sequenced either directly or after in vitro stimulation (not recorded which). In DNA form, the CDR3 reads TGCAGTGCTAGATCAGGGGCCCCCTATGGCTACACCTTC. It translates to CSARSGAPYGYTF.